Below, one T cell receptor beta chain is given with its context. Per the germline V gene, CDR1 is MNHEY and CDR2 is SVGAGI. The CDR3 is made up of 15 amino acids. V shed 6 bases and J 7 bases; nucleotides not matched to a gene: 11. The sample belongs to a study of blood T cell repertoires in COVID-19. Study as a whole: The United States, Italy and Spain provided the acute and convalescent COVID-19 samples.

Only in-frame clones appear in the TCRdb table, and some are missing; sequencing was by immunoSEQ multiplex PCR. The sample contains around 480,000 clones, approximately 89% of which appear only once. This rearrangement joins TRBV6-5 to TRBJ1-4; 7 bases agree with TRBD1. The clonotype originates from a woman aged 50 to 60 with COVID-19, enrolled during active disease. Sequences were obtained from peripheral blood. Here the CDR3 reads CASSVTGDPGEKLFF. The CDR3 DNA reads TGTGCCAGCAGCGTCACAGGGGATCCCGGTGAAAAACTGTTTTTT.